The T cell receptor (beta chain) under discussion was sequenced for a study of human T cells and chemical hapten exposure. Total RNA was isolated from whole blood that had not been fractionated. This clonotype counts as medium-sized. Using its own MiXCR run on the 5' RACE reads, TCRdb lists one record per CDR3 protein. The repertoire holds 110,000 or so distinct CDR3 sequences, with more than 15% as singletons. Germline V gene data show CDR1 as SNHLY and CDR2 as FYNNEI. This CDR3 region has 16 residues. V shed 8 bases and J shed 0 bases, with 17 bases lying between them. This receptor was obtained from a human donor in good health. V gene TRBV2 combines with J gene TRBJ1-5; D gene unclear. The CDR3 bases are TGTGCCAGCTCCCAACCGCCTAAAAATAGCAATCAGCCCCAGCATTTT. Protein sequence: CASSQPPKNSNQPQHF.